Included here is one T cell receptor beta chain sequence, with context. This entry is derived from a study of Ad26.COV2.S vaccination and SARS-CoV-2 variants. Overall study: Donor joined the COV1001 Ad26.COV2.S trial arm.

Profiled with immunoSEQ multiplex PCR; TCRdb holds only in-frame clones, not every one. The sample contains about 350,000 clones, approximately 84% of which appear only once. Treatment: about 20 received Ad26.COV2.S at low or high dose, single or two shots; several received placebo; per-sample allocation not given. The study sampled participants on day 63 after the first vaccine or placebo injection. V was clipped by 8 bases and J by 10 bases; unmatched bases: 12. This CDR3 is built from 15 residues. Germline CDR1 is LNHNV and CDR2 is YYDKDF (reference sequence). The material was peripheral blood, obtained in a trial of Ad26.COV2.S vaccine versus placebo. The clonotype comes from a person aged 18-60 years who received the Ad26.COV2.S COVID-19 vaccine or a placebo. This chain connects TRBV15 to TRBJ1-6; 9 nucleotides line up with TRBD1. In nucleotides, the CDR3 is TGTGCCACCGGTCCGGGACAGGGATTCCGGTCACCCCTCCACTTT. It is translated as CATGPGQGFRSPLHF.